This T cell receptor beta chain appears in the sequencing data of a study of shared clonotypes between healthy human individuals. Running of the assay took place at deep level. The material for each subset, its genomic DNA, was split evenly across several immunoSEQ plates. Some 30,000 T cell genomes (about 300 ng DNA) went into each PBMC replicate. How the authors handled the data: Junction-only sequences without quality scores were provided by ImmunoSEQ, so filtering was different. Sequenced by immunoSEQ multiplex PCR; TCRdb stores in-frame clones only, minus some. V, J and clone size are taken as reported in that table, and D and trimming were inferred from the DNA itself. The top ten clones hold about 11% of a sample with some 530,000 clones, 78% of them seen once. Sequences were obtained from PBMCs. This receptor was obtained from a woman aged 40 to 50 in good health. Some clones in this sample may be carry-over from other donors' samples.

The CDR3 DNA sequence: TGCGCCAGCAGCTTGTACGGCGCCGACCCCCGTGGCTACACCTTC. It specifies CASSLYGADPRGYTF. The chain carries TRBV5-1 and TRBJ1-2; D remains unclear. Trimming cost V 1 base and J 7 bases, with 17 bases left between them. CDR3 size: 15 residues. Germline CDR1 is SGHRS and CDR2 is YFSETQ.